This T cell receptor beta chain was documented in a study of T-cell reconstitution after alpha-beta-depleted transplantation in children. Findings of the study overall: Newly produced T cells mostly accounted for T-cell counts and diversity one year post-transplant.

Library preparation (for TCRbeta) was performed with unique molecular identifiers. TCRdb reprocessed the PCR reads via MiXCR and lists one record per CDR3 protein. The sample contains about 540,000 distinct CDR3 sequences, over 20% of which appear only once. The sample holds a few counts of this clonotype. The target antigen is unknown. The CDR3 is made up of 15 amino acids. Germline V CDR1 and CDR2: KGHSH, LQKENI. The V gene end was trimmed by 2 bases and the J gene end by 7 bases; junction bases not matched to a gene: 11. This chain links TRBV18 with TRBJ2-7; 7 bases are a match to TRBD1. This sample comprised PBMCs, obtained before TCRalphabeta/CD19-depleted stem cell transplant. The receptor comes from a boy under three years old with Wiskott-Aldrich syndrome, due to receive a stem cell transplant. CDR3 amino acids: CASSPIKGALGEQYF. The CDR3 DNA reads as TGTGCCAGCTCACCAATAAAGGGGGCGTTGGGGGAGCAGTACTTC.